The 25 T cell receptor beta chains in this list originate from one sample, sequenced in a study of radiation and T cells in renal cell carcinoma. Using immunoSEQ multiplex PCR, the repertoire was profiled, and TCRdb retains in-frame clones only, with some absent. The data contain fewer than 150,000 clones, 88% of them seen just once; the ten biggest clones take up 5% to 6.5%. Time point in this sample: blood 2 weeks post-SBRT. The treatment was: 15 Gy SBRT to primary tumor, nephrectomy 4 weeks later. The material was blood, obtained from a patient whose treatment included radiotherapy and nephrectomy. The receptors derive from a woman in her seventies with renal cell carcinoma.

This rearrangement joins TRBV27 to TRBJ2-7, with D perhaps matching TRBD2 (6 bases). Per germline, CDR1 MNHEY and CDR2 SMNVEV (reference sequence). This CDR3 contains 13 residues. The V end was cut by 6 bases, the J end by 2 bases, with 11 bases between. The CDR3 loop is CASRRGTPYEQYF. In nucleotides, the CDR3 is TGTGCCAGCAGACGGGGGACCCCCTACGAGCAGTACTTC.

The V and J genes are TRBV28 and TRBJ2-7; D not certain. Trimming left V 7 bases short and J 0 bases short, with 10 bases between. CDR1 is MDHEN and CDR2 is SYDVKM in the germline V gene. CDR3 length: 13 amino acids. The CDR3 nucleotides are TGTGCCAGCATTGGCCAGCTCTCCTACGAGCAGTACTTC. It encodes CASIGQLSYEQYF.

J is TRBJ1-1 and V is TRBV6-1, with 10 nucleotides matching TRBD1. The CDR3 consists of 15 residues. Germline assignment: CDR1 MNHNS and CDR2 SASEGT. Trimming at V came to 6 bases and at J to 4 bases, leaving 8 bases not matched to a gene. The CDR3 loop reads CASRGQGNVGTEAFF. CDR3 DNA sequence: TGTGCCAGCAGGGGACAGGGGAATGTGGGCACTGAAGCTTTCTTT.

The chain is built from TRBV7-9 and TRBJ1-4, with 10 bases fitting TRBD1. Trimming removed 4 bases from V and 8 bases from J; junction bases left unmatched: 4. The CDR3 consists of 14 residues. CDR1 is SEHNR, CDR2 FQNEAQ, per germline (reference sequence). Written as DNA, the CDR3 is TGTGCCAGCAGCTCAGGACAGGGGGAGGAAAAACTGTTTTTT. It specifies CASSSGQGEEKLFF.

For the CDR3, the DNA is TGTGCCAGCAGCTTAGTTCTAGCGGGGTCCGGGGAGCTGTTTTTT. Amino acid sequence: CASSLVLAGSGELFF. V and J are TRBV7-9 and TRBJ2-2; 9 positions agree with TRBD2. The CDR3 totals 15 residues. Trimming at V came to 1 base and at J to 6 bases, leaving 3 bases not matched to a gene. The V gene's germline CDR1 is SEHNR and CDR2 FQNEAQ (reference sequence).

DNA of the CDR3: TGTGCCAGCAGACCGTCCGGGGCCAACACCGGGGAGCTGTTTTTT. This encodes CASRPSGANTGELFF. The V gene is TRBV25-1, the J gene TRBJ2-2; D is possibly TRBD1 or TRBD2 (5 bases each). The CDR3 is 15 residues long. Germline CDR1 MGHDK, CDR2 SYGVNS. Trimming stripped 6 bases from V and 2 bases from J, with 13 bases between.

The chain couples TRBV15 to TRBJ1-1; 7 bases map to TRBD1. With V trimmed by 3 bases and J by 1 base, 11 bases remained unmatched. The CDR3 totals 17 residues. Germline V gene lookup returns CDR1 LNHNV and CDR2 YYDKDF (reference sequence). For the CDR3, the DNA is TGTGCCACCAGCAGTCTCTTCACAGGGGTGACGAACACTGAAGCTTTCTTT. Translated, it gives CATSSLFTGVTNTEAFF.

This clone was observed once. The chain combines TRBV29-1 with TRBJ1-4, with D perhaps TRBD1 (5 bases). Trimming cost V 4 bases and J 5 bases, with 14 bases left between them. This CDR3 comprises 14 residues. Germline V lookup: CDR1 SQVTM, CDR2 ANQGSEA. The CDR3 spells CSVGVGTINEKLFF. The CDR3 DNA reads as TGCAGCGTTGGTGTAGGGACGATAAATGAAAAACTGTTTTTT.

Here the CDR3 DNA reads TGTGCCAGCAGCCCCCGGGGGGGAGCTCTAGATGGGGCCAACGTCCTGACTTTC. Translating it yields CASSPRGGALDGANVLTF. The chain joins TRBV9 to TRBJ2-6, with 8 bases fitting TRBD2. J lost 3 bases, V lost 4 bases, and 12 bases had no gene match. Germline assignment: CDR1 SGDLS and CDR2 YYNGEE. This CDR3 is 18 amino acids long.

In its sample, this clone was seen once. The chain joins TRBV9 to TRBJ1-3, with 7 bases fitting TRBD1. CDR3 length: 15 residues. With 3 bases clipped from V and 2 bases from J, the junction kept 5 bases outside the gene matches. The germline V gene has CDR1 SGDLS and CDR2 YYNGEE. CDR3 bases: TGTGCCAGCAGCGCAGAGGGGGCTACTGGAAACACCATATATTTT. Translating it yields CASSAEGATGNTIYF.

The V gene is TRBV5-4, the J gene TRBJ2-7; 8 bases are shared with TRBD1. J was trimmed by 3 bases and V by 6 bases; bases with no gene match: 11. This CDR3 comprises 15 residues. Germline CDR1 reads SGHNT; CDR2 reads YYREEE (reference sequence). For the CDR3, the DNA is TGTGCCAGCACCTCAGGAGGGACAGGTGTCTACGAGCAGTACTTC. It translates to CASTSGGTGVYEQYF. Complete variable domain (other parts from reference TRBV5-4 and TRBJ2-7): ETGVTQSPTHLIKTRGQQVTLRCSSQSGHNTVSWYQQALGQGPQFIFQYYREEENGRGNFPPRFSGLQFPNYSSELNVNALELDDSALYLCASTSGGTGVYEQYFGPGTRLTVT.

This clone was picked up a small number of times. The V gene is TRBV7-2, the J gene TRBJ1-5, with D perhaps matching TRBD1 (5 bases). CDR1 SGHTA and CDR2 FQGNSA come from the germline V gene. Trimming took 5 bases from V and 10 from J, leaving 15 bases between them. The CDR3 length is 13 residues. The CDR3 coding sequence is TGTGCCAGCAGCCCGGGACGGCTAAATCCCCAGCATTTT. Translated: CASSPGRLNPQHF.

The J gene is TRBJ2-7, the V gene TRBV5-8, with TRBD2 identical over 7 bases. The V and J ends lost 1 base and 2 bases, in that order; junction bases with no gene match: 6. Per germline, CDR1 SGHTS and CDR2 YDEGEE. The CDR3 runs to 15 residues. As DNA, the CDR3 is TGTGCCAGCAGCTTGTGGGGGGGTCTGGCCTACGAGCAGTACTTC. Its translation is CASSLWGGLAYEQYF.

The chain joins TRBV6-4 to TRBJ2-3; 8 bases line up with TRBD2. The junction had 13 bases not matched to a gene; V was cut back by 6 bases and J by 5 bases. Germline V gives CDR1 MRHNA, CDR2 SNTAGT. The CDR3 runs to 16 residues. The CDR3 nucleotides are TGTGCCAGCAGCAAGAACGCGGGGGGCCCTGGAGATACGCAGTATTTT. Its protein product is CASSKNAGGPGDTQYF.

CDR3 in DNA: TGTGCCAGCAGCTTTGTGGGTTTCTACGAGCAGTACTTC. Encoded protein: CASSFVGFYEQYF. V usage is TRBV11-2 and J usage is TRBJ2-7, with no clear D. Germline CDR1 SGHAT, CDR2 FQNNGV. This CDR3 region has 13 residues. Trimming shortened V by 3 bases and J by 3 bases, and 9 bases separated the two germline ends.

CDR3 in DNA: TGTGCCAGCAGTTACGGGGGACAGGGCAGGTACGAGCAGTACTTC. Amino acid sequence: CASSYGGQGRYEQYF. This chain connects TRBV6-5 to TRBJ2-7, with 9 bases fitting TRBD1. The CDR3 length is 15 residues. V was clipped by 2 bases and J by 4 bases; unmatched bases: 6. CDR1 MNHEY and CDR2 SVGAGI come from the germline V gene.

This clone appeared a single time. The rearrangement links TRBV5-1 to TRBJ1-6; 7 bases match TRBD1. Trimming took 0 bases from V and 4 from J; bases not matched to a gene: 4. The germline CDR1 and CDR2 sequences are SGHRS and YFSETQ. CDR3 size: 16 residues. This CDR3 reads CASSLAGTVYNSPLHF. In nucleotides, the CDR3 is TGCGCCAGCAGCTTGGCCGGGACAGTGTATAATTCACCCCTCCACTTT.

This chain links TRBV7-8 with TRBJ1-6, with D possibly matching TRBD1 (5 bases). Germline CDR1 SGHVS, CDR2 FQNEAQ. The CDR3 is made up of 15 amino acids. Between the trimmed V and J ends, which lost 4 bases and 10 bases, there was a span of 17 bases. This chain's CDR3 is CASSSSGPGTSPLHF. CDR3 sequence (DNA): TGTGCCAGCAGCTCCTCGGGGCCAGGGACCTCACCCCTCCACTTT. The full variable domain, in which reference TRBV7-8 and TRBJ1-6 provide the parts outside the CDR3, is GAGVSQSPRYKVAKRGQDVALRCDPISGHVSLFWYQQALGQGPEFLTYFQNEAQLDKSGLPSDRFFAERPEGSVSTLKIQRTQQEDSAVYLCASSSSGPGTSPLHFGNGTRLTVT.

The CDR3 loop is CASSTRPDEQYF. Here the CDR3 DNA reads TGTGCCAGCAGCACTCGCCCCGACGAGCAGTACTTC. The chain uses TRBV7-9 and TRBJ2-7, with D hard to call. V was pared by 5 bases and J by 5 bases, with 10 bases between. This CDR3 spans 12 amino acids. Germline-derived CDR1 and CDR2 are SEHNR and FQNEAQ (reference sequence).

This chain uses TRBV10-3 with TRBJ2-7, with 7 positions matching TRBD2. Germline V CDR1 and CDR2: ENHRY, SYGVKD. The CDR3 extends over 13 amino acids. V was clipped by 4 bases and J by 2 bases; unmatched bases: 2. The DNA of the CDR3 is TGTGCCATCAGTGGGGGAGGGACCTACGAGCAGTACTTC. Its translation: CAISGGGTYEQYF.

The chain recombines TRBV2 with TRBJ2-1; no definite D call. Germline V gene sequence: CDR1 SNHLY, CDR2 FYNNEI. The CDR3 is made up of 11 amino acids. Trimming removed 5 bases from V and 5 bases from J, with 4 bases in between. This CDR3 reads CASSQDNEQFF. The CDR3 DNA reads TGTGCCAGCAGTCAGGACAATGAGCAGTTCTTC. Based on the CDR3 plus reference TRBV2 and TRBJ2-1, the full variable domain is EPEVTQTPSHQVTQMGQEVILRCVPISNHLYFYWYRQILGQKVEFLVSFYNNEISEKSEIFDDQFSVERPDGSNFTLKIRSTKLEDSAMYFCASSQDNEQFFGPGTRLTVL.

The gene calls are TRBV4-1 and TRBJ1-2, with 8 bases fitting TRBD1. After removal of 0 bases from V and 4 bases from J, the junction contained 7 bases not matched to a gene. The CDR3 has 16 amino acids. Germline V gene lookup returns CDR1 MGHRA and CDR2 YSYEKL. CDR3: CASSQDQGARSYGYTF. CDR3 in DNA: TGCGCCAGCAGCCAAGATCAGGGGGCGCGTAGCTATGGCTACACCTTC.

The chain recombines TRBV2 with TRBJ2-1; 8 nucleotides match TRBD1. V lost 5 bases, J lost 4 bases, and 7 bases stayed unmatched. CDR3 size: 15 residues. Germline V gene sequence: CDR1 SNHLY, CDR2 FYNNEI. The CDR3 protein is CASSSTGTGYNEQFF. DNA for the CDR3: TGTGCCAGCAGTTCTACAGGGACAGGATACAATGAGCAGTTCTTC.

V is TRBV5-1 and J is TRBJ2-1, with 7 nucleotides matching TRBD2. The CDR3 extends over 15 amino acids. V trimming: 0 bases; J trimming: 3 bases; junction bases outside the gene matches: 3. The germline V gene has CDR1 SGHRS and CDR2 YFSETQ. CDR3 sequence: CASSLDGLDYNEQFF. The CDR3 DNA is TGCGCCAGCAGCTTGGATGGACTAGACTACAATGAGCAGTTCTTC.

The CDR3 spells CASSELTGPYEQYF. Here the CDR3 DNA reads TGTGCCAGCAGTGAGTTGACAGGACCCTACGAGCAGTACTTC. The chain is built from TRBV2 and TRBJ2-5, with TRBD1 as a possible D gene (6 bases). The end of the DNA is better explained by TRBJ2-7, so the J call may be wrong. The length of the CDR3 is 14 residues. The germline gives CDR1 SNHLY, CDR2 FYNNEI.